Below, 20 T cell receptor beta chains from the same sample are listed, as sequenced in a study of cytomegalovirus exposure and HLA in healthy donors (dated by TCRdb to the late 2010s). Library preparation employed the immunoSEQ multiplex PCR assay. A mixture of 60 forward primers for TCR Vbeta segments and 13 reverse primers for TCR Jbeta segments was used in the multiplex PCR. TCRdb limited this immuneACCESS table to in-frame rearrangements with V and J called. A share of clones is missing; checked studies link under half to unresolved V genes, and the rest is unexplained. The sample profile shows 150,000 to 200,000 clones; about 65% of them were found once. In total, the top ten clones hold 7% to 7.5% of the sample. Sequenced material: PBMCs. Source of these receptors: a man aged 35-49 years in good health and CMV-seropositive.

The chain is built from TRBV19 and TRBJ2-7; TRBD1 agrees at 11 bases. Losses at the gene ends were 4 bases for V and 3 bases for J; bases not matched to a gene: 5. This CDR3 is 15 amino acids long. Per germline, CDR1 LNHDA and CDR2 SQIVND (reference sequence). As DNA, the CDR3 is TGTGCCAGTAGTAGGGGACAGGGGGGGCACTACGAGCAGTACTTC. It specifies CASSRGQGGHYEQYF. The full variable domain, rest sourced from reference TRBV19 and TRBJ2-7, is DGGITQSPKYLFRKEGQNVTLSCEQNLNHDAMYWYRQDPGQGLRLIYYSQIVNDFQKGDIAEGYSVSREKKESFPLTVTSAQKNPTAFYLCASSRGQGGHYEQYFGPGTRLTVT.

The chain combines TRBV6-1 with TRBJ1-6; no definite D call. CDR1 MNHNS and CDR2 SASEGT come from the germline V gene. The germline V and J ends were trimmed by 2 bases and 9 bases, with 11 bases remaining between them. CDR3 length: 14 amino acids. CDR3 nucleotides: TGTGCCAGCAGTGAACGTCCTCCCGGTTCACCCCTCCACTTT. Translating it yields CASSERPPGSPLHF.

This chain connects TRBV6-5 to TRBJ2-5; 10 nucleotides line up with TRBD2. Trimming removed 2 bases from V and 5 bases from J; junction bases left unmatched: 2. Germline V gene sequence: CDR1 MNHEY, CDR2 SVGAGI. The CDR3 runs 14 residues. CDR3 residues: CASSYLAGDETQYF. The CDR3 DNA is TGTGCCAGCAGTTACCTAGCGGGGGACGAGACCCAGTACTTC.

This clone appeared a few times. The genes are TRBV19 and TRBJ1-5; D not resolved. Germline assignment: CDR1 LNHDA and CDR2 SQIVND (reference sequence). V shed 8 bases and J shed 3 bases, with 11 bases lying between them. The CDR3 runs to 13 residues. This CDR3 is CASSNRTNQPQHF. In DNA form, the CDR3 reads TGTGCCAGTTCGAACAGAACCAATCAGCCCCAGCATTTT.

The chain recombines TRBV5-1 with TRBJ2-5; tentatively, D is TRBD1 (6 bases). Trimming took off 3 bases at V and 5 bases at J, with 14 bases between the two ends. The germline V gene has CDR1 SGHRS and CDR2 YFSETQ. This CDR3 is 14 amino acids long. The CDR3 spells CASSWGPSGETQYF. The CDR3 nucleotides are TGCGCCAGCAGCTGGGGGCCCTCCGGGGAGACCCAGTACTTC.

To note about this clone: Other DNA sequences of this sample code for an identical CDR3. The chain links TRBV5-4 to TRBJ2-1, with a weak D call TRBD2 (7 bases). Per germline, CDR1 SGHNT and CDR2 YYREEE (reference sequence). The CDR3 is 15 amino acids. The V and J ends lost 4 bases and 6 bases respectively, with 17 bases between them. CDR3 residues: CASSPEGGVSNEQFF. CDR3 nucleotides: TGTGCCAGCAGCCCAGAAGGGGGGGTGAGCAATGAGCAGTTCTTC.

With regard to this clone: Compared with germline, one end of the junction differs, possibly owing to a read error. The V call is TRBV7-9, the J call TRBJ2-3; possibly TRBD1 or TRBD2 for D (5 bases each). The CDR3 extends over 15 amino acids. From germline, CDR1 is SEHNR and CDR2 FQNEAQ (reference sequence). The CDR3 reads CSSSGRVLSTDTQYF. CDR3 DNA: TGTTCCAGCAGCGGCAGGGTACTTAGCACAGATACGCAGTATTTT.

V usage is TRBV2 and J usage is TRBJ2-1; the match to TRBD2 covers 7 bases. From germline, CDR1 is SNHLY and CDR2 FYNNEI. The ends lost 7 bases at V and 9 bases at J; junction bases unmatched: 6. The CDR3 is 12 residues long. In DNA, the CDR3 is TGTGCCAGCATCCGGGTAGCGGGTGAGCAGTTCTTC. Translating gives CASIRVAGEQFF.

The chain joins TRBV11-3 to TRBJ2-5, with D hard to call. This CDR3 contains 13 residues. Trimming took off 2 bases at V and 5 bases at J, with 9 bases between the two ends. Germline assignment: CDR1 SGHNT and CDR2 YENEEA. CDR3: CASSLITSETQYF. DNA of the CDR3: TGTGCCAGCAGCTTAATAACATCGGAGACCCAGTACTTC. Complete variable domain (other parts from reference TRBV11-3 and TRBJ2-5): EAGVVQSPRYKIIEKKQPVAFWCNPISGHNTLYWYLQNLGQGPELLIRYENEEAVDDSQLPKDRFSAERLKGVDSTLKIQPAELGDSAVYLCASSLITSETQYFGPGTRLLVL.

About this clone: The same CDR3 can be traced to other DNA sequences in this sample. This rearrangement joins TRBV7-2 to TRBJ1-4; D is uncertain. V gave up 1 base and J gave up 1 base, with 4 bases separating them. Germline V gives CDR1 SGHTA, CDR2 FQGNSA. CDR3 length equals 14 residues. The CDR3 DNA follows: TGTGCCAGCAGCTTAGGGCTAACTAATGAAAAACTGTTTTTT. Protein product: CASSLGLTNEKLFF.

The chain links TRBV15 to TRBJ1-1; 7 bases align to TRBD1. The V and J ends lost 4 bases and 3 bases, in that order; junction bases with no gene match: 8. The CDR3 covers 15 residues. Germline CDR1 and CDR2: LNHNV and YYDKDF (reference sequence). CDR3 residues: CATSKNGQGDTEAFF. The CDR3 DNA sequence: TGTGCCACCAGCAAAAATGGGCAGGGGGACACTGAAGCTTTCTTT.

This clone has only one observation. V gene TRBV19 combines with J gene TRBJ2-5, with TRBD1 matching over 7 bases. The CDR3 extends over 14 amino acids. V was pared by 9 bases and J by 3 bases, with 10 bases of the junction left unmatched. Germline CDR1 LNHDA, CDR2 SQIVND (reference sequence). The CDR3 DNA follows: TGTGCCAGCACTAGACAGGGCCGAGAAGAGACCCAGTACTTC. As protein: CASTRQGREETQYF. Full variable domain (outside the CDR3, taken from reference TRBV19 and TRBJ2-5): DGGITQSPKYLFRKEGQNVTLSCEQNLNHDAMYWYRQDPGQGLRLIYYSQIVNDFQKGDIAEGYSVSREKKESFPLTVTSAQKNPTAFYLCASTRQGREETQYFGPGTRLLVL.

The V and J genes are TRBV5-1 and TRBJ1-1; TRBD1 is a possible D gene (5 bases). The CDR3 is made up of 16 amino acids. V gave up 2 bases and J gave up 0 bases, with 14 bases separating them. Per germline, CDR1 SGHRS and CDR2 YFSETQ. CDR3 amino acids: CASSLITGRMNTEAFF. The CDR3 DNA sequence: TGCGCCAGCAGCTTAATCACAGGACGCATGAACACTGAAGCTTTCTTT.

This clone has just a few counts. This chain uses TRBV6-1 with TRBJ1-6; a weak D match, TRBD1 (5 bases). The germline V gene has CDR1 MNHNS and CDR2 SASEGT. Trimming stripped 7 bases from V and 6 bases from J, with 7 bases between. CDR3 length: 12 amino acids. In nucleotides, the CDR3 is TGTGCCAGCAAACAGGCTAATTCACCCCTCCACTTT. Amino acid sequence: CASKQANSPLHF.

The chain carries TRBV30 and TRBJ2-2; 12 bases line up with TRBD1. The J segment lost 7 bases and the V segment lost 3 bases, leaving 6 bases of the junction unmatched. The CDR3 consists of 15 residues. Germline loops: CDR1 GTSNPN, CDR2 SVGIG (reference sequence). The CDR3: CAWRGDRGHYGELFF. CDR3 coding DNA: TGTGCCTGGAGGGGGGACAGGGGGCACTACGGGGAGCTGTTTTTT.

This chain uses TRBV2 with TRBJ2-5, with D tentatively TRBD2 (5 bases). V lost 7 bases to trimming and J lost 11 bases, with 20 bases between them. The CDR3 loop spans 13 amino acids. Germline CDR1 SNHLY, CDR2 FYNNEI. The CDR3 loop is CASTSEALREQYF. The DNA of the CDR3 is TGTGCCAGCACCTCAGAGGCCTTGAGGGAGCAGTACTTC.

This chain uses TRBV6-1 with TRBJ2-7; 12 bases are shared with TRBD2. Trimming at V came to 7 bases and at J to 2 bases, leaving 6 bases not matched to a gene. This CDR3 has 15 amino acids. Germline V CDR1 and CDR2: MNHNS, SASEGT. CDR3 in DNA: TGTGCCAGCACCTTGACTAGCGGGGGAACCTACGAGCAGTACTTC. As protein: CASTLTSGGTYEQYF.

The genes are TRBV5-4 and TRBJ1-1; D unresolved. The V end was cut by 10 bases, the J end by 2 bases, with 18 bases between. This CDR3 spans 14 amino acids. Germline assignment: CDR1 SGHNT and CDR2 YYREEE (reference sequence). CDR3 sequence (DNA): TGTGCCCGCAACGAATCGGAGTCAAACACTGAAGCTTTCTTT. It codes for CARNESESNTEAFF.

The V gene is TRBV6-5, the J gene TRBJ2-7; the match to TRBD1 covers 10 bases. This CDR3 comprises 15 residues. Germline-derived CDR1 and CDR2 are MNHEY and SVGAGI. Trimming at V came to 4 bases and at J to 6 bases, leaving 9 bases not matched to a gene. The CDR3 sequence is CASSSPGQGNVEQYF. The CDR3, as DNA: TGTGCCAGCAGTTCTCCGGGACAGGGGAATGTCGAGCAGTACTTC.

J is TRBJ1-3 and V is TRBV28; a weak D match, TRBD1 (5 bases). Germline assignment: CDR1 MDHEN and CDR2 SYDVKM. Trimming took off 8 bases at V and 4 bases at J, with 21 bases between the two ends. The CDR3 consists of 16 residues. In DNA, the CDR3 is TGTGCCAGCCTTCCGAGCGGGACTTCGGTAGGAAACACCATATATTTT. Translation: CASLPSGTSVGNTIYF.